This T cell receptor beta chain derives from a study of technical replicates of blood from a handful of donors (dated by TCRdb to 2015 to 2018). As for this clone: This receptor's antigen is unknown. Nothing much larger sits one base from this clone, and base qualities are not available.

Library preparation was by the immunoSEQ multiplex PCR assay. Not all clones reach the TCRdb copy of this immuneACCESS table, which keeps in-frame sequences only. Checked studies attribute under half of the gap to unresolved V genes and leave the rest unexplained. In this sample the table shows 80,000 to 100,000 clones, roughly 95% of which occur a single time. The ten largest clones represent more than 0.3% of the sample. Its CDR3 holds 11 amino acids, cysteine through phenylalanine. Solely the CDR3 DNA is kept, with 33 bases framed from the first base. Clipping removes 5 bases from V and 5 bases from J, with 1 as the unmatched junction base count. The germline V gene (reference sequence) provides CDR1 GTSNPN and CDR2 SVGIG.

The sequenced sample consisted of T cells isolated from PBMCs. The rearrangement joined TRBV30 to TRBJ2-3; 7 bases in the junction line up with TRBD2. The receptor was derived from a human donor in good health. The sequenced DNA is TGTGCCTGGTCGGGGGGAGATACGCAGTATTTT. Its protein is CAWSGGDTQYF.